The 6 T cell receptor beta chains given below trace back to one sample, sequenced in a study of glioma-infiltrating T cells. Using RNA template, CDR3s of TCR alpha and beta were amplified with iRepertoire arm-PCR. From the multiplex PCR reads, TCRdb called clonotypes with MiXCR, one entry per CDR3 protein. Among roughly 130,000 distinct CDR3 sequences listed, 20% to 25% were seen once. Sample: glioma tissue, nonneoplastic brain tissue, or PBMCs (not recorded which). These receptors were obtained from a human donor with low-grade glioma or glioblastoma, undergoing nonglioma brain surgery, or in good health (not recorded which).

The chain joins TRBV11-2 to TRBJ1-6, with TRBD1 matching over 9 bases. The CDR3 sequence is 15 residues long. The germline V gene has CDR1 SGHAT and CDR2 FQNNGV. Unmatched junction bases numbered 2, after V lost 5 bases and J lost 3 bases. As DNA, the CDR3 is TGTGCCAGCAGCCCGACAGGGGGCTATAATTCACCCCTCCACTTT. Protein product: CASSPTGGYNSPLHF.

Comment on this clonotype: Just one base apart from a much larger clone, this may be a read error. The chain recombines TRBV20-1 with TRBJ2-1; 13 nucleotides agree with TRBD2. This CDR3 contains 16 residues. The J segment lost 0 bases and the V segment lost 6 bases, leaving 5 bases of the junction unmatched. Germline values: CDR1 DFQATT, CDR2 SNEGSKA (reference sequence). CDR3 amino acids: CSATSGGVLSYNEQFF. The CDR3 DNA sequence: TGCAGTGCAACTAGCGGGGGGGTCCTCTCCTACAATGAGCAGTTCTTC.

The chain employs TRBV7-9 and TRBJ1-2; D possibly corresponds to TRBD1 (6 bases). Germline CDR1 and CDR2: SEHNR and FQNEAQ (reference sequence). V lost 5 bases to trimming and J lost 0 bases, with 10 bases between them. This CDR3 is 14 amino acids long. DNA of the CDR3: TGTGCCAGCAGCCGGGACACGCCTAACTATGGCTACACCTTC. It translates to CASSRDTPNYGYTF.

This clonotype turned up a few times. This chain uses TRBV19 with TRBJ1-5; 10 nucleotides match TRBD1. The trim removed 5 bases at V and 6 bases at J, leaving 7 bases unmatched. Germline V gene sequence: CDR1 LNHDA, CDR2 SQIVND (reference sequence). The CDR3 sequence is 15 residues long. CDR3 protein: CASSFRDRGAQPQHF. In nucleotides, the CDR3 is TGTGCCAGTAGTTTCCGGGACAGGGGAGCTCAGCCCCAGCATTTT.

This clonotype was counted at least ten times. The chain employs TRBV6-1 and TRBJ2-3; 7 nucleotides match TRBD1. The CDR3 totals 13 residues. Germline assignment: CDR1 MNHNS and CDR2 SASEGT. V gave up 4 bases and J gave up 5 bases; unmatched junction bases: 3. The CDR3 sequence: CASSATGRDTQYF. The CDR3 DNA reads TGTGCCAGCAGTGCGACAGGGAGAGATACGCAGTATTTT.

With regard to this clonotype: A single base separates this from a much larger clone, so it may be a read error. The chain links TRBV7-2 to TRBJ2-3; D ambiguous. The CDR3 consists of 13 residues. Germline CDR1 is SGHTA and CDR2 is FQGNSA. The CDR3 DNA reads TGTGCCGGCAGCTTAACTAACACAGATACGCAGTATTTT. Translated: CAGSLTNTDTQYF. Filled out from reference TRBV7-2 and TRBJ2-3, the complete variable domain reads GAGVSQSPSNKVTEKGKDVELRCDPISGHTALYWYRQSLGQGLEFLIYFQGNSAPDKSGLPSDRFSAERTGGSVSTLTIQRTQQEDSAVYLCAGSLTNTDTQYFGPGTRLTVL.